Included here is one TCR beta chain sequence, with context. Its antigen remains unidentified. The immunoSEQ assay was v3.0, run at survey level. The data were produced by immunoSEQ multiplex PCR, yet TCRdb's version contains in-frame clones alone and is incomplete. The sample lists approximately 20,000 clones, roughly nine tenths occurring once. The data were obtained in a study of long-term antiretroviral therapy in people with HIV. General study findings and limits: The study collected blood between about 2003 and 2018, possibly under older ART regimens. After ART, diversity increased yet remained lower than transplant donor controls.

The J segment lost 7 bases and the V segment lost 3 bases, leaving 4 bases of the junction unmatched. This CDR3 has 14 amino acids. Germline values: CDR1 SGDLS, CDR2 YYNGEE. The input for sequencing was unsorted PBMCs, taken 4.2 years after starting antiretroviral therapy. This chain links TRBV9 with TRBJ1-6; 7 bases agree with TRBD1. This sequence was found in a man in his forties or fifties with HIV. DNA of the CDR3: TGTGCCAGCAGCGCGACAGGGTGGAATTCACCCCTCCACTTT. This translates into CASSATGWNSPLHF.